This T cell receptor beta chain was sequenced in a study of beta chain features in type 1 diabetes. The entirety of the isolated RNA underwent reverse transcription, so expressed TCRB transcripts were sequenced. The repertoire was sequenced with immunoSEQ multiplex PCR; TCRdb's copy has only in-frame clones and lacks some. The sample shows 100,000 to 150,000 clones, 17% of them seen only once. This clone was detected only once. What it recognizes is unknown. Study-level findings and limits: TCRB CDR3s were moderately but significantly shorter in Type 1 diabetes patients in all four CD4+ subsets.

Germline V gene sequence: CDR1 SGDLS, CDR2 YYNGEE. The CDR3 is made up of 14 amino acids. V was trimmed by 4 bases and J by 1 base, leaving 10 bases between them. The rearrangement joins TRBV9 to TRBJ2-3, with D hard to call. The sequencing input was central memory CD4+ T cells from blood. The origin of this receptor is a man aged 18 to 29 with type 1 diabetes. CDR3 nucleotides: TGTGCCAGCAGCCCCCTTCTGGGCACAGATACGCAGTATTTT. It specifies CASSPLLGTDTQYF.